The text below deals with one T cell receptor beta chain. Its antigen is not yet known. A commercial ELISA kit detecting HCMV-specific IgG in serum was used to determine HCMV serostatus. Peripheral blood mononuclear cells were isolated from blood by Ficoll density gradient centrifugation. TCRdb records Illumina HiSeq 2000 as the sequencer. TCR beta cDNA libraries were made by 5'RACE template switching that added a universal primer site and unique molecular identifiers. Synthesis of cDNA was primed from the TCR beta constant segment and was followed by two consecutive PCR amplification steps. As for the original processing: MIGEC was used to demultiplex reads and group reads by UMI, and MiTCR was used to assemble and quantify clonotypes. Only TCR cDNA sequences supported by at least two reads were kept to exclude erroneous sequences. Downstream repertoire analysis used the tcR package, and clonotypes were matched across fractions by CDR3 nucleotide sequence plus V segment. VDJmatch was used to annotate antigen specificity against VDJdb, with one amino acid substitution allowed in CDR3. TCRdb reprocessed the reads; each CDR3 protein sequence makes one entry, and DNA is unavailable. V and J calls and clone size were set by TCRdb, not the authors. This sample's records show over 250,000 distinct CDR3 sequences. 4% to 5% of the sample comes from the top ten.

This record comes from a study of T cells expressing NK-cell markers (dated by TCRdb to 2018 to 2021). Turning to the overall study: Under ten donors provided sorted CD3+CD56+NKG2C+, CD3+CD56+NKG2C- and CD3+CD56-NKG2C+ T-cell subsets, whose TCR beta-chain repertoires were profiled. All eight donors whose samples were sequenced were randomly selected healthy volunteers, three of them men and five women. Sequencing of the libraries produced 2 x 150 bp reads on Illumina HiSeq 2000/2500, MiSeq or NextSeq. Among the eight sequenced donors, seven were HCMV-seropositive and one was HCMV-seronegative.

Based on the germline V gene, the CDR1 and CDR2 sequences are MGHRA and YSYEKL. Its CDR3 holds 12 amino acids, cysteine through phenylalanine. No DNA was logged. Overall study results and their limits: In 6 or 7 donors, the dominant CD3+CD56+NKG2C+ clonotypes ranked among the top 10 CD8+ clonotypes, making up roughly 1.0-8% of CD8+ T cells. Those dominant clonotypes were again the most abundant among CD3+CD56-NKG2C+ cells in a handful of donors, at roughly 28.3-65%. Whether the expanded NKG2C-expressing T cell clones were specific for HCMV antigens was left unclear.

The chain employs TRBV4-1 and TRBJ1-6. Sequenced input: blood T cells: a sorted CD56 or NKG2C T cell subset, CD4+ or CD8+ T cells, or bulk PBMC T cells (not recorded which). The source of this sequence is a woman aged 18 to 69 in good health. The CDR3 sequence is CASSQANSPLHF.